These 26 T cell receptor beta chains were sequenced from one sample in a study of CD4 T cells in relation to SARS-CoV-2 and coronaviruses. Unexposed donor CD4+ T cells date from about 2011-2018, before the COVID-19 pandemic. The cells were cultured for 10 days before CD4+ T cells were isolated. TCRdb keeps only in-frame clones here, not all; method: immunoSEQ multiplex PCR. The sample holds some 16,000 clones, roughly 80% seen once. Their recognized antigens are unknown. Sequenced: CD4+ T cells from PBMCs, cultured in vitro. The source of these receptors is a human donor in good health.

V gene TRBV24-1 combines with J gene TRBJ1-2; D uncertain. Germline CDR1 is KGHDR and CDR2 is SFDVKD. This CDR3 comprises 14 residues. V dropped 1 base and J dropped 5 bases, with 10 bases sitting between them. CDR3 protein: CATSDFSVDYGYTF. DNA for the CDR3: TGTGCCACCAGTGATTTTTCGGTTGATTATGGCTACACCTTC.

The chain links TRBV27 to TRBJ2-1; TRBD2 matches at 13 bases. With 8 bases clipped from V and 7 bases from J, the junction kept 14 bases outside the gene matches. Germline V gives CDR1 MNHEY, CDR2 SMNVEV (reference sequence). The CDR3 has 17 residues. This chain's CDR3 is CASGIGLAGVRRNEQFF. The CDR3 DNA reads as TGTGCCAGCGGCATAGGACTAGCGGGAGTTCGGAGGAATGAGCAGTTCTTC.

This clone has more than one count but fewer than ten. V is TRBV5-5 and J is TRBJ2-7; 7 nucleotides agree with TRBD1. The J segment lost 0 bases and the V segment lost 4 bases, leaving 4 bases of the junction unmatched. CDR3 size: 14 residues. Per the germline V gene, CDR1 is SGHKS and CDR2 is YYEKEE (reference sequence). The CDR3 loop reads CASSQTGNSYEQYF. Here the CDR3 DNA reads TGTGCCAGCAGCCAGACAGGGAACTCCTACGAGCAGTACTTC.

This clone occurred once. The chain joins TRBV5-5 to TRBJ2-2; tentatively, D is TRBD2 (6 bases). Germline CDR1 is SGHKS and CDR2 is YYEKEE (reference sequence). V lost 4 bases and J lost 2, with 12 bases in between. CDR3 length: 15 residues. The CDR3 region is CASSPGRGNTGELFF. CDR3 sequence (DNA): TGTGCCAGCAGCCCCGGGAGAGGCAACACCGGGGAGCTGTTTTTT.

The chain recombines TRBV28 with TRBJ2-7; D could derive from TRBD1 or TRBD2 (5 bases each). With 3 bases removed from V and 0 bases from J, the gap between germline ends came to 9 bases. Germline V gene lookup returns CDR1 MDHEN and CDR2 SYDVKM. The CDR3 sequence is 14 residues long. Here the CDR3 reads CASSFGDASYEQYF. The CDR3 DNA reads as TGTGCCAGCAGTTTTGGGGACGCCTCCTACGAGCAGTACTTC.

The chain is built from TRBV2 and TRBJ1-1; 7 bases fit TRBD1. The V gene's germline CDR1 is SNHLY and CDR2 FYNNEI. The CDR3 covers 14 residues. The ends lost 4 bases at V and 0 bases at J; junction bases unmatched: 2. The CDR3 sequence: CASSVTGVNTEAFF. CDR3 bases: TGTGCCAGCAGTGTCACAGGGGTGAACACTGAAGCTTTCTTT.

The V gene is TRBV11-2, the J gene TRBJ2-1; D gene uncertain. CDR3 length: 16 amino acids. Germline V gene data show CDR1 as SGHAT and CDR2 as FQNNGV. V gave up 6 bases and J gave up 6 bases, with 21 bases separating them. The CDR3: CASRTLAGPGGNEQFF. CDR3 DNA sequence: TGTGCCAGCAGAACCCTGGCCGGCCCGGGTGGCAATGAGCAGTTCTTC.

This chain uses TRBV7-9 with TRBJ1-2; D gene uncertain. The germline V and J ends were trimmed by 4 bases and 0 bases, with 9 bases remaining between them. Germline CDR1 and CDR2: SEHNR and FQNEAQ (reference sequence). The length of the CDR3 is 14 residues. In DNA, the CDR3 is TGTGCCAGCAGCTCCATAGTAGCTAACTATGGCTACACCTTC. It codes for CASSSIVANYGYTF.

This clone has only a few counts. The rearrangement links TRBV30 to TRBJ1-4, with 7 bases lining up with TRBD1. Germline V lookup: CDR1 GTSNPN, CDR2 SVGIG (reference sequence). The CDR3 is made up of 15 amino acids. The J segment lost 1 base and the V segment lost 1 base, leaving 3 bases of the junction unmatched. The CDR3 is CAWSAQGVTNEKLFF. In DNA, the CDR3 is TGTGCCTGGAGTGCGCAGGGGGTAACTAATGAAAAACTGTTTTTT.

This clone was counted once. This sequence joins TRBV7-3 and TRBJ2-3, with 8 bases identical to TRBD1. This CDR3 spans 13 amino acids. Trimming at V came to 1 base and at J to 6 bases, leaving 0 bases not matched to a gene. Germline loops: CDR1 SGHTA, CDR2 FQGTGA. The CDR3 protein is CASSLNRGDTQYF. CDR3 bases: TGTGCCAGCAGCTTAAACAGGGGGGATACGCAGTATTTT.

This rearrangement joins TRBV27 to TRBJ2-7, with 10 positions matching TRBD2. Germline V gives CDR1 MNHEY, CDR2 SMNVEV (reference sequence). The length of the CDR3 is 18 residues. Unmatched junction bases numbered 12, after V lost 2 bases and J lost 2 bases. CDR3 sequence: CASSLVASGRVGAYEQYF. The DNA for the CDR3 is TGTGCCAGCAGTTTAGTGGCTAGCGGGAGAGTCGGGGCCTACGAGCAGTACTTC.

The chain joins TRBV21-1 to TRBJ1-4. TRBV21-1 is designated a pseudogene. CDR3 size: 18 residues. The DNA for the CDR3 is TGTGCCAGCAGCAATCGGGTACAATGTCGCGCAACTAATGAAAAACTGTTTTTT. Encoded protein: CASSNRVQCRATNEKLFF.

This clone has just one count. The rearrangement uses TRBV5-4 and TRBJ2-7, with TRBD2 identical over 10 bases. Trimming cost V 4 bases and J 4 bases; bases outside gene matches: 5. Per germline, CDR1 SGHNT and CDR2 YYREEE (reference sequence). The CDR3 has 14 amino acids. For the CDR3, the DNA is TGTGCCAGCAGCGAGGGACTAGCGCCTTACGAGCAGTACTTC. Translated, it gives CASSEGLAPYEQYF. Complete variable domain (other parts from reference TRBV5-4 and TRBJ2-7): ETGVTQSPTHLIKTRGQQVTLRCSSQSGHNTVSWYQQALGQGPQFIFQYYREEENGRGNFPPRFSGLQFPNYSSELNVNALELDDSALYLCASSEGLAPYEQYFGPGTRLTVT.

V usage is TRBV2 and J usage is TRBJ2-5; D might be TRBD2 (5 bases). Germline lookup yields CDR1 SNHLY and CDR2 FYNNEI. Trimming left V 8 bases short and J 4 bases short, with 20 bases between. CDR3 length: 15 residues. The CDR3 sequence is CASSSSVGKGETQYF. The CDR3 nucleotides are TGTGCCAGCTCCTCGTCCGTCGGGAAAGGAGAGACCCAGTACTTC.

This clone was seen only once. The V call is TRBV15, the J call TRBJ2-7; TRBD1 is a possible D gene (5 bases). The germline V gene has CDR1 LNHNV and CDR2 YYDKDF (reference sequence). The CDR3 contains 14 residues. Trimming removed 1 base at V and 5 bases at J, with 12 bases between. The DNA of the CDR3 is TGTGCCACCAGCAGAGTCGCAGGGTTTAACGAGCAGTACTTC. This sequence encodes CATSRVAGFNEQYF. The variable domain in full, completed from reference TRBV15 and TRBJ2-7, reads DAMVIQNPRYQVTQFGKPVTLSCSQTLNHNVMYWYQQKSSQAPKLLFHYYDKDFNNEADTPDNFQSRRPNTSFCFLDIRSPGLGDTAMYLCATSRVAGFNEQYFGPGTRLTVT.

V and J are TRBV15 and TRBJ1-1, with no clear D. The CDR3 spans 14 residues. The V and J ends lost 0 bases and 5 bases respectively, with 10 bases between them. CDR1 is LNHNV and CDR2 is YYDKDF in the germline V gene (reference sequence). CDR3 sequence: CATSRDLVGTEAFF. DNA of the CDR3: TGTGCCACCAGCAGAGATCTGGTGGGAACTGAAGCTTTCTTT.

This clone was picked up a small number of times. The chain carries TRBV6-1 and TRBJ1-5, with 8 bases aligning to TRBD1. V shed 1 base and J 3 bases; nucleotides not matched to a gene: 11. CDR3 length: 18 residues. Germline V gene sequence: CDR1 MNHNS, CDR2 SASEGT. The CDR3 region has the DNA TGTGCCAGCAGTGAAGAGGGTTCAGGACAGGGCTTCAATCAGCCCCAGCATTTT. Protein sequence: CASSEEGSGQGFNQPQHF.

The CDR3, as DNA: TGTGCCAGTAGTATGAGCCGAGCGGGGGACTCCTACGAGCAGTACTTC. Translated: CASSMSRAGDSYEQYF. The rearrangement joins TRBV19 to TRBJ2-7, with TRBD2 identical over 8 bases. The CDR3 runs to 16 residues. Looked up from germline, CDR1 is LNHDA and CDR2 is SQIVND (reference sequence). With V trimmed by 3 bases and J by 0 bases, 7 bases remained unmatched.

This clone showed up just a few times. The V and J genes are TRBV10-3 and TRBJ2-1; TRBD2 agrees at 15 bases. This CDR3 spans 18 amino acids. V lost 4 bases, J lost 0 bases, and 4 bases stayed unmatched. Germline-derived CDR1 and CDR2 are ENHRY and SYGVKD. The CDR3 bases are TGTGCCATCAGTGGGGGACTAGCGGGAGGAAGCTCCTACAATGAGCAGTTCTTC. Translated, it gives CAISGGLAGGSSYNEQFF.

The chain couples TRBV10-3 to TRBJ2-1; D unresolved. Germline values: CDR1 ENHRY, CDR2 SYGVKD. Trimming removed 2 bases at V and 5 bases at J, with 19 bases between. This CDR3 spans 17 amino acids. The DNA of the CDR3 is TGTGCCATCAGTGAGCCTAGAGGCGTCACCTCTAACAATGAGCAGTTCTTC. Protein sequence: CAISEPRGVTSNNEQFF.

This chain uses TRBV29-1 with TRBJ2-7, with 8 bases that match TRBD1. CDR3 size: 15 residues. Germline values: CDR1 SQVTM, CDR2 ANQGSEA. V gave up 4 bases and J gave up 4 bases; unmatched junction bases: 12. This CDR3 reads CSVVFRQGTGYEQYF. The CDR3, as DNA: TGCAGCGTTGTTTTCCGACAGGGGACAGGTTACGAGCAGTACTTC.

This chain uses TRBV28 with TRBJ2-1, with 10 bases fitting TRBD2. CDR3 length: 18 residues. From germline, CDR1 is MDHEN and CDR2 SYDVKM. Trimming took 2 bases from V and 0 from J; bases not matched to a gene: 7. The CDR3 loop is CASSLPTSGWSSYNEQFF. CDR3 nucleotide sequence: TGTGCCAGCAGTTTACCGACTAGCGGGTGGAGCTCCTACAATGAGCAGTTCTTC.

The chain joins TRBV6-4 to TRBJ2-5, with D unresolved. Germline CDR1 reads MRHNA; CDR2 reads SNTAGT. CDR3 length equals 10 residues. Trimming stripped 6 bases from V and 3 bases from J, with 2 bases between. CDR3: CASREETQYF. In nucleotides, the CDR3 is TGTGCCAGCAGAGAAGAGACCCAGTACTTC.

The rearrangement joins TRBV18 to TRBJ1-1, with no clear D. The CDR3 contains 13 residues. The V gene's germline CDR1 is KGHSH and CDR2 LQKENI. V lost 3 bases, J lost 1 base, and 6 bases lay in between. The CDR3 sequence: CASSPQKNTEAFF. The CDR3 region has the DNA TGTGCCAGCTCACCGCAGAAGAACACTGAAGCTTTCTTT.

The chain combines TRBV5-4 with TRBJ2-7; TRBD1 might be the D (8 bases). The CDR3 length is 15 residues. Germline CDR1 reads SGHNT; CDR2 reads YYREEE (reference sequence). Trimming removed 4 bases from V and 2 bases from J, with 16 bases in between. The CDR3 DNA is TGTGCCAGCAGCGCAACAGGGGGACTAACCTACGAGCAGTACTTC. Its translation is CASSATGGLTYEQYF.

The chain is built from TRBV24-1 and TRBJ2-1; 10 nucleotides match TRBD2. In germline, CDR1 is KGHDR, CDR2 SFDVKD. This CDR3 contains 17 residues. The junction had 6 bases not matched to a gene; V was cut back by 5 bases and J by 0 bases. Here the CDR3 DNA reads TGTGCCACCAGTGGACACCCTAGCGGGAGCTCCTACAATGAGCAGTTCTTC. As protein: CATSGHPSGSSYNEQFF.